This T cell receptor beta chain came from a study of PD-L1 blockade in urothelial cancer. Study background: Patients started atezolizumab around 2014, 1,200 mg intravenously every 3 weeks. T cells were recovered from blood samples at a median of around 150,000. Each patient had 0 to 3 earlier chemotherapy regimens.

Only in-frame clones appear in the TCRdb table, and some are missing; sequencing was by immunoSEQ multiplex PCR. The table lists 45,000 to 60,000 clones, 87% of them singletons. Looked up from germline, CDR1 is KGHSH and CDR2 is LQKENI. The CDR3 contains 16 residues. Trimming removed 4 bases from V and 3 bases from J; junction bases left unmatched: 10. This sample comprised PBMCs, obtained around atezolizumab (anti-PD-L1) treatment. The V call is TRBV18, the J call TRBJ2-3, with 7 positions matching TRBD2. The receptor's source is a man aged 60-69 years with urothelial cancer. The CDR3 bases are TGTGCCAGCTCACGAGGTCCGGGACTAACAACAGATACGCAGTATTTT. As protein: CASSRGPGLTTDTQYF.